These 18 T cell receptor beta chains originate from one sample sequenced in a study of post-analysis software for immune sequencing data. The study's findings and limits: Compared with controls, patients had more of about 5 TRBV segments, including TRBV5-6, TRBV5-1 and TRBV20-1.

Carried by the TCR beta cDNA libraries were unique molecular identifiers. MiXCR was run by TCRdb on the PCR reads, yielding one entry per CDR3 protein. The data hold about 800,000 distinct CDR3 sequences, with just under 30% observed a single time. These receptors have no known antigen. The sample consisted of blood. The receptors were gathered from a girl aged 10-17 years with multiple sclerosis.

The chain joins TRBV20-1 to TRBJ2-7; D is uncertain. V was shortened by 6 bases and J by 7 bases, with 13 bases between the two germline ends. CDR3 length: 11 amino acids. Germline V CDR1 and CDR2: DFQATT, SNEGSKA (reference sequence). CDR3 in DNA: TGCAGTGCCGAACGGCTGGGTGAGCAGTACTTC. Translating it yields CSAERLGEQYF.

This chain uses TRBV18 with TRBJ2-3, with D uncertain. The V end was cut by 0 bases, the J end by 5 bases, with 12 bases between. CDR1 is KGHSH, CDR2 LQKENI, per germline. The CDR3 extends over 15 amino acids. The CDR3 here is CASSPPGTVRDTQYF. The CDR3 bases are TGTGCCAGCTCACCACCGGGAACAGTAAGAGATACGCAGTATTTT.

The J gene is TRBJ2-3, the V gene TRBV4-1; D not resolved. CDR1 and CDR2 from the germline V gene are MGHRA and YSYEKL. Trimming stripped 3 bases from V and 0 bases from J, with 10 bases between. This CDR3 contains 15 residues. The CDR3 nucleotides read TGCGCCAGCAGCCATGGTGGGGTGAGCACAGATACGCAGTATTTT. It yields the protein CASSHGGVSTDTQYF.

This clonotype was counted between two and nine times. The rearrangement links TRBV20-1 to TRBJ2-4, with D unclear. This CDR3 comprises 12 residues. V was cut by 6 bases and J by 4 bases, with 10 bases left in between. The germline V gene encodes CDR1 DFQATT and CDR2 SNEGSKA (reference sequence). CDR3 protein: CSARTAKNIQYF. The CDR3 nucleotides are TGCAGTGCCCGAACAGCTAAAAACATTCAGTACTTC.

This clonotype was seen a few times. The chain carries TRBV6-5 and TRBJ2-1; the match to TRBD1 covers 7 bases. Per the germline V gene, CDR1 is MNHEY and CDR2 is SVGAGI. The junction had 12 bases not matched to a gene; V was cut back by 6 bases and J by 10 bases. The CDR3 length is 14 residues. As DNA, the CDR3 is TGTGCCAGCAGAGTTAGCCAGGGGGTAGTGGAGCAGTTCTTC. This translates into CASRVSQGVVEQFF.

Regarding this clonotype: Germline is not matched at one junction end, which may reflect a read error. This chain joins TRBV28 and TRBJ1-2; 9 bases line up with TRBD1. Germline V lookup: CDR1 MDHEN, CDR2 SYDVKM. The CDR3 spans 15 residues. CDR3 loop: CASSQDRDRERGYTF. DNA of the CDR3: TGCGCCAGCAGCCAAGATAGGGACAGGGAGAGGGGCTACACCTTC.

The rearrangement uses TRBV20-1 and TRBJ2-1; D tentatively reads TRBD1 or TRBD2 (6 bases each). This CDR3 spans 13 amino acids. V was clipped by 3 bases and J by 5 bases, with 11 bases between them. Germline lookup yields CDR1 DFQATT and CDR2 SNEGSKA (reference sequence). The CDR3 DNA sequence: TGCAGTGCTAGCGGGGGCGGGGACAATGAGCAGTTCTTC. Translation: CSASGGGDNEQFF.

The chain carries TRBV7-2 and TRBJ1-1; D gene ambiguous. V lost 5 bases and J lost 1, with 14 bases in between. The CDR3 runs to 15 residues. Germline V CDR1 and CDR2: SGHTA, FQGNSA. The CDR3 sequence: CASSPRNGRNTEAFF. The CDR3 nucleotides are TGTGCCAGCAGCCCTAGAAACGGACGGAACACTGAAGCTTTCTTT.

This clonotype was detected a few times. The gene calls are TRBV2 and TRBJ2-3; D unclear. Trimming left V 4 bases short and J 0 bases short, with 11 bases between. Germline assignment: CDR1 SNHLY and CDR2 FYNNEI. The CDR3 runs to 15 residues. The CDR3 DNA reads TGTGCCAGCAGTGGGAACGTGGTTAGCACAGATACGCAGTATTTT. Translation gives CASSGNVVSTDTQYF.

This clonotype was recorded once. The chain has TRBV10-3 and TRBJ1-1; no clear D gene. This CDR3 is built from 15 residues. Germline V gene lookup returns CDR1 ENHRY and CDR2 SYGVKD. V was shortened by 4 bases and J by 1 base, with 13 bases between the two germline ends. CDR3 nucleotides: TGTGCCATCAGTGGAATGGACTGCGGGAACACTGAAGCTTTCTTT. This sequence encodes CAISGMDCGNTEAFF.

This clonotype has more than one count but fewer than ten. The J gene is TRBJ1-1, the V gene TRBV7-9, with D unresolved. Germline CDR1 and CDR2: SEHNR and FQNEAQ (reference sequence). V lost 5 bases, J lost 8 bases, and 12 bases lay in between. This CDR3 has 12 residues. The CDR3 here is CASSRESAEAFF. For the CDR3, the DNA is TGTGCCAGCAGCCGAGAATCTGCGGAAGCTTTCTTT.

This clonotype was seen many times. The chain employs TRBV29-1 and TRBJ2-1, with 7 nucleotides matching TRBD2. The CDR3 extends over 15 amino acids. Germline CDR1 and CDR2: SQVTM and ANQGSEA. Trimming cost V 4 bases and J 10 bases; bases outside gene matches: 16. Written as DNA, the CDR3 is TGCAGCGTTGGAGGCGCGCGGGAGAGCAGCTCCGAGCAGTTCTTC. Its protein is CSVGGARESSSEQFF.

The CDR3 DNA is TGTGCCAGCAGTACCCCGTGGGGCAATGAGCAGTTCTTC. It yields the protein CASSTPWGNEQFF. The rearrangement joins TRBV6-6 to TRBJ2-1; no clear D gene. Germline CDR1 and CDR2: MNHNY and SVGAGI (reference sequence). V was cut by 5 bases and J by 6 bases, with 11 bases left in between. The length of the CDR3 is 13 residues.

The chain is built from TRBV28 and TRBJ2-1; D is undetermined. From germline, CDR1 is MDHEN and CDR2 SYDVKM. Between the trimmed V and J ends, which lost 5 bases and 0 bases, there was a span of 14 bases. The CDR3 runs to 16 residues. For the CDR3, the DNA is TGTGCCAGCAGTGGAATCAAGCGTAACTCCTACAATGAGCAGTTCTTC. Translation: CASSGIKRNSYNEQFF.

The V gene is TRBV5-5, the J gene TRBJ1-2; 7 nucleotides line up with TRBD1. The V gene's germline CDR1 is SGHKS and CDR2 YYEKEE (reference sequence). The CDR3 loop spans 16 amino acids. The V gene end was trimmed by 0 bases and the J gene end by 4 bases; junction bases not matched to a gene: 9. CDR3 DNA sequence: TGTGCCAGCAGCTTGGGAGACAGGGATCACCCCTATGGCTACACCTTC. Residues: CASSLGDRDHPYGYTF.

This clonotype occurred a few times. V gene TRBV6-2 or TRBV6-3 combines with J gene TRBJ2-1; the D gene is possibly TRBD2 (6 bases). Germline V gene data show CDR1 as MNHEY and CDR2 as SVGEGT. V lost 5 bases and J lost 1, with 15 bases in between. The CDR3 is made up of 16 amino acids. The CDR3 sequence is CASSPMVGGSYNEQFF. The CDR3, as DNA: TGTGCCAGCAGTCCCATGGTGGGGGGATCCTACAATGAGCAGTTCTTC.

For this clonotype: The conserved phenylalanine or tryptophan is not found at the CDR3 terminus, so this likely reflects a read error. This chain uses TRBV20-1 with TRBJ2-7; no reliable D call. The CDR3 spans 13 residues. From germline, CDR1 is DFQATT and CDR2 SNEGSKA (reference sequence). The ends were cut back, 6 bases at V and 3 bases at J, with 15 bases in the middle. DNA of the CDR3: TGCAGTGCCCCGGGTCCCGACCACTACGAGCAGTACTAC. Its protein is CSAPGPDHYEQYY.

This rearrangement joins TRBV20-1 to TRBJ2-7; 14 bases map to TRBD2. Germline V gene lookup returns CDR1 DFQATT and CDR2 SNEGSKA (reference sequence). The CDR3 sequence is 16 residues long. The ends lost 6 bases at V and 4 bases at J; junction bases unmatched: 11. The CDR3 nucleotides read TGCAGTGCAACCGGGACTAGCGGGAGTGTCTTATACGAGCAGTACTTC. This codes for CSATGTSGSVLYEQYF.